This T cell receptor beta chain was captured by sequencing in a study of OX40 agonist ivuxolimab in advanced cancers. This clone was observed a handful of times. The antigen remains unidentified. Study-wide results and limits: On average, CD8+ T cells showed a greater number of expanded clones than CD4+.

The method was immunoSEQ multiplex PCR; TCRdb's version includes in-frame clones alone and lacks a portion of them. The repertoire holds approximately 89,000 clones, with 91% as singletons. Autoimmune disease history or systemic immunosuppression barred patients. This CDR3 is 15 amino acids long. V was trimmed by 3 bases and J by 5 bases, leaving 16 bases between them. The germline gives CDR1 LNHDA, CDR2 SQIVND (reference sequence). The receptor was derived from an adult with an advanced solid tumor such as melanoma, head and neck, liver or kidney cancer. This chain connects TRBV19 to TRBJ1-2; TRBD1 is a possible D gene (6 bases). The sequences come from CD4+ or CD8+ T cells sorted from blood, collected in a trial of the OX40 agonist ivuxolimab. The CDR3 DNA is TGTGCCAGTAGTATCAGTCCGGGCAGGGGATATGGCTACACCTTC. This translates into CASSISPGRGYGYTF.